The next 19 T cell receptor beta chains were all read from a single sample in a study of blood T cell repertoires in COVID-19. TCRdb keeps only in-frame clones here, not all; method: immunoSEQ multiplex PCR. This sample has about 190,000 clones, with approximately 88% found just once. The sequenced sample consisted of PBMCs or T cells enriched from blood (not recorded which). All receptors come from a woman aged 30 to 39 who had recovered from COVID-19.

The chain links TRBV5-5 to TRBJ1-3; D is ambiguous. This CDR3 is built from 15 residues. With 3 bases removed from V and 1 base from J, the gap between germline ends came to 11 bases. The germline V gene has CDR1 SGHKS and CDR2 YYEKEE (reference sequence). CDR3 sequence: CASSSDGGSGNTIYF. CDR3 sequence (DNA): TGTGCCAGCAGCTCTGATGGAGGATCTGGAAACACCATATATTTT. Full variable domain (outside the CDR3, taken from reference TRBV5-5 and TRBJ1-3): DAGVTQSPTHLIKTRGQQVTLRCSPISGHKSVSWYQQVLGQGPQFIFQYYEKEERGRGNFPDRFSARQFPNYSSELNVNALLLGDSALYLCASSSDGGSGNTIYFGEGSWLTVV.

The CDR3 reads CASSVVAELPGEQFF. The CDR3 coding sequence is TGTGCCAGCAGCGTCGTCGCCGAACTACCGGGTGAGCAGTTCTTC. This chain uses TRBV9 with TRBJ2-1; D call uncertain. CDR1 is SGDLS, CDR2 YYNGEE, per germline. V was trimmed by 2 bases and J by 9 bases, leaving 18 bases between them. The CDR3 length is 15 residues.

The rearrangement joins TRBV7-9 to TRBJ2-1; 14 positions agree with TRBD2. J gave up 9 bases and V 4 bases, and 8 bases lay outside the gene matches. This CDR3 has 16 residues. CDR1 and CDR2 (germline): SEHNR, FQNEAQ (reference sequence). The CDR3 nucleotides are TGTGCCAGCAGCTCCCTGGGACTAGCGGGAGTGATTGAGCAGTTCTTC. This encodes CASSSLGLAGVIEQFF.

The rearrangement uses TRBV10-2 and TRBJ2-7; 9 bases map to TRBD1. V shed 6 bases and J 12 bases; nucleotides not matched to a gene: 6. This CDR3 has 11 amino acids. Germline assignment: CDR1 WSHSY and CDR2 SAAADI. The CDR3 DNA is TGCGCCAGCAGCGGGACAGGGTATAGGTACGTC. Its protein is CASSGTGYRYV.

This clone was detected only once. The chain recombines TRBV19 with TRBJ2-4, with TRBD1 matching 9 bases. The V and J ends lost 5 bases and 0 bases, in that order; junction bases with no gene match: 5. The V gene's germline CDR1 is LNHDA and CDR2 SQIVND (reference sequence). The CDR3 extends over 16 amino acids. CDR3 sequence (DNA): TGTGCCAGTAGTGCCCGGGACAGGGTAGCCAAAAACATTCAGTACTTC. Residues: CASSARDRVAKNIQYF.

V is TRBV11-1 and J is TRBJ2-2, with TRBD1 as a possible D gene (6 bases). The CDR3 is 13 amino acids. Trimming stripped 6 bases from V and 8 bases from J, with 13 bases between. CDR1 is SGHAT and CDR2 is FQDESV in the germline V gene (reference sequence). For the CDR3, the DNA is TGTGCCAGCAGAAACCAGGGGCGGGGGGAGCTGTTTTTT. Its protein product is CASRNQGRGELFF.

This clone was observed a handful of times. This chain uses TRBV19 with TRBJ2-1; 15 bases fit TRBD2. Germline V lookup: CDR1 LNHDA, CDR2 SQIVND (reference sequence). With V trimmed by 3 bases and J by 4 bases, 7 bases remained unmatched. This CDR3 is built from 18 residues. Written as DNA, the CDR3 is TGTGCCAGTAGTATCCGGGGACTAGCGGGAGGTGGATACAATGAGCAGTTCTTC. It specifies CASSIRGLAGGGYNEQFF.

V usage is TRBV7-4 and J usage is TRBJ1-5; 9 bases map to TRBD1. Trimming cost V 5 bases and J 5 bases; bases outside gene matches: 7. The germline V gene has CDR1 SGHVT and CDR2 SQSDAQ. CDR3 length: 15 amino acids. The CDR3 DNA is TGTGCCAGCAGCGAACGGACAGGGGATCATCAGCCCCAGCATTTT. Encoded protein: CASSERTGDHQPQHF.

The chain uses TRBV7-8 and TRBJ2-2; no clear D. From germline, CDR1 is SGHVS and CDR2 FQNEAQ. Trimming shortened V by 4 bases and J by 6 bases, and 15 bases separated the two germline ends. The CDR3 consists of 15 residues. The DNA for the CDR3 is TGTGCCAGCAGCTCTTCCCGAGTCGCGGCCGGGGAGCTGTTTTTT. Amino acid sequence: CASSSSRVAAGELFF.

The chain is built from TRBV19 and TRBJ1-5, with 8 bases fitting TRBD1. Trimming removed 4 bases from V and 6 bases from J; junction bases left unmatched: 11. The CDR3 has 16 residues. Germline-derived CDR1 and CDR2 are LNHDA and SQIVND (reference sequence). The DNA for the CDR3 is TGTGCCAGTAGTACAACAACCAGGGGGCACGGTCAGCCCCAGCATTTT. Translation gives CASSTTTRGHGQPQHF.

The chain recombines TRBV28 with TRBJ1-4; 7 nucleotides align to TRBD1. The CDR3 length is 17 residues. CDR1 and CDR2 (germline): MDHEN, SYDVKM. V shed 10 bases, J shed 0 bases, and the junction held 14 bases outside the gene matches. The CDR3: CATCRDRGLATNEKLFF. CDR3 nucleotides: TGTGCCACGTGCCGGGACAGAGGACTTGCAACTAATGAAAAACTGTTTTTT.

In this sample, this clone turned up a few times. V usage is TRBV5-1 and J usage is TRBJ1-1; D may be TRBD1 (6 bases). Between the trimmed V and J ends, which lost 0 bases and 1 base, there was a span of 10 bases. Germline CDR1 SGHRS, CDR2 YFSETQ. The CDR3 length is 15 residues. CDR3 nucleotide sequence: TGCGCCAGCAGCTTGGCGCGCAGGGGGAACACTGAAGCTTTCTTT. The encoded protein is CASSLARRGNTEAFF.

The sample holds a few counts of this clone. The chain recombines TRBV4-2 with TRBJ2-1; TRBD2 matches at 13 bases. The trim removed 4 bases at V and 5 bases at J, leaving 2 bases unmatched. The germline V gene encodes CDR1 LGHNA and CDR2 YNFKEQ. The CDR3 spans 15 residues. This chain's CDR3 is CASSLTSGGDNEQFF. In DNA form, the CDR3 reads TGTGCCAGCAGCCTTACTAGCGGGGGGGACAATGAGCAGTTCTTC.

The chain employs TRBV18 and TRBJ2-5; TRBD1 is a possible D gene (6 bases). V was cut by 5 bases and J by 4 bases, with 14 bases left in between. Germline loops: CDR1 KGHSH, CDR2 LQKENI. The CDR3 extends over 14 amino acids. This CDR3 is CASSERVRGETQYF. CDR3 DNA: TGTGCCAGCTCAGAGAGAGTCAGGGGAGAGACCCAGTACTTC.

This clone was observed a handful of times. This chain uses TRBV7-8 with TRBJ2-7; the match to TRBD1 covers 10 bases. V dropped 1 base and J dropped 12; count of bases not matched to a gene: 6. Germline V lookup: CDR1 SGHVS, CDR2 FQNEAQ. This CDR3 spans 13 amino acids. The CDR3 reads CASSLGEGQGLYF. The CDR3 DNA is TGTGCCAGCAGCTTAGGGGAGGGACAGGGGCTGTACTTC.

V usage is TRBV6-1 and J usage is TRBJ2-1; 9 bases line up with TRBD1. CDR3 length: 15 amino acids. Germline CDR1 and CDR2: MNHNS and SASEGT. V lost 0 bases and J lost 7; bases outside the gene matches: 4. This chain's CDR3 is CASSEASQGANEQFF. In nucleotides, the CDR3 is TGTGCCAGCAGTGAAGCCTCACAGGGGGCGAATGAGCAGTTCTTC.

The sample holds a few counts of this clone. The CDR3 nucleotides read TGTGCCAGCAGCGCCAGGGACGAGCAGTACTTC. Translation gives CASSARDEQYF. The chain combines TRBV6-5 with TRBJ2-7, with D tentatively TRBD1 (5 bases). CDR1 MNHEY and CDR2 SVGAGI come from the germline V gene. V lost 6 bases, J lost 5 bases, and 8 bases lay in between. This CDR3 has 11 amino acids.

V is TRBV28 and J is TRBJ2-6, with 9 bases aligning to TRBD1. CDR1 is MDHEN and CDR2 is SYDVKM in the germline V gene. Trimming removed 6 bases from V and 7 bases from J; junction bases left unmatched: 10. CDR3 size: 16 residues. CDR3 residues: CASSRPGQGQANVLTF. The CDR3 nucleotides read TGTGCCAGCAGCCGTCCGGGACAGGGACAAGCCAACGTCCTGACTTTC.

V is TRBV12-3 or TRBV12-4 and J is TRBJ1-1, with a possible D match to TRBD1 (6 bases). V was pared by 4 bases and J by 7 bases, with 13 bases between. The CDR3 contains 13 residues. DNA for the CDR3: TGTGCCAGCAGTTCGAGGGACATCGTTGAAGCTTTCTTT. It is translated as CASSSRDIVEAFF.